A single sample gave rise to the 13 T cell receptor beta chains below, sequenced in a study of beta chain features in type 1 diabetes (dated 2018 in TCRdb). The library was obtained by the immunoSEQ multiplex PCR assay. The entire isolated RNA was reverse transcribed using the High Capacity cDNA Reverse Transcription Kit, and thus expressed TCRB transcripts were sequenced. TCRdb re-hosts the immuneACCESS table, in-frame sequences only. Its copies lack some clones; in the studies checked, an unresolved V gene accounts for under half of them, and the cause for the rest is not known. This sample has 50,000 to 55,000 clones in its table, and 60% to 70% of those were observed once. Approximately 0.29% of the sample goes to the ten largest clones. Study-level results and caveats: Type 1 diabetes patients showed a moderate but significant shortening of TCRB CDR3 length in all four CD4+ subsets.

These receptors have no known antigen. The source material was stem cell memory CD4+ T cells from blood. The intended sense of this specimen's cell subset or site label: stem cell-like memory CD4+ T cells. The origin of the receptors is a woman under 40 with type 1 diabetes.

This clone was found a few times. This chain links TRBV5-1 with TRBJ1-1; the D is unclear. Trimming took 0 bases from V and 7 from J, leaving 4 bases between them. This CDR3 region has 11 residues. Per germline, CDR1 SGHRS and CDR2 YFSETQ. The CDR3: CASSLGGEAFF. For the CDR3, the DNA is TGCGCCAGCAGCTTGGGCGGTGAAGCTTTCTTT.

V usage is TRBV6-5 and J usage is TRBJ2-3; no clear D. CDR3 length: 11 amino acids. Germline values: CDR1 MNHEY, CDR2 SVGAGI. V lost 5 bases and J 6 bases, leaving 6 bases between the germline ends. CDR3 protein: CASSTRDTQYF. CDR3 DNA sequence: TGTGCCAGCAGTACCCGGGATACGCAGTATTTT.

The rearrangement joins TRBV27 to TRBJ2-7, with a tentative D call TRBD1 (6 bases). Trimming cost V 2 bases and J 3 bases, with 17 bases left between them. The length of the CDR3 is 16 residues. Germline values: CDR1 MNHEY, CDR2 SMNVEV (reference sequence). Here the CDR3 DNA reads TGTGCCAGCAGTTTAAGGAAGGGGCAGGGGCACTACGAGCAGTACTTC. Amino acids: CASSLRKGQGHYEQYF.

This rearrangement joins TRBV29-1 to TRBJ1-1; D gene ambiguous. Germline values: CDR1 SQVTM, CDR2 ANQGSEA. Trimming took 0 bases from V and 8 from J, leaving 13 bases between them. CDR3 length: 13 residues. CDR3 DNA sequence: TGCAGCGTTGAAGATCAAATGCAGGCCGAAGCTTTCTTT. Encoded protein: CSVEDQMQAEAFF.

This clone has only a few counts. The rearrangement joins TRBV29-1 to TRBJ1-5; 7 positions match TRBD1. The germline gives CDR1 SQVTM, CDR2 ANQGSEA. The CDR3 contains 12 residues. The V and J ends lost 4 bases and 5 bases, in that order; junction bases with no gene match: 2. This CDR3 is CSVGQGDQPQHF. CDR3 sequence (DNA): TGCAGCGTTGGCCAGGGGGATCAGCCCCAGCATTTT. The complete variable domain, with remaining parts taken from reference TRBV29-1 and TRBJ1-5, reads SAVISQKPSRDICQRGTSLTIQCQVDSQVTMMFWYRQQPGQSLTLIATANQGSEATYESGFVIDKFPISRPNLTFSTLTVSNMSPEDSSIYLCSVGQGDQPQHFGDGTRLSIL.

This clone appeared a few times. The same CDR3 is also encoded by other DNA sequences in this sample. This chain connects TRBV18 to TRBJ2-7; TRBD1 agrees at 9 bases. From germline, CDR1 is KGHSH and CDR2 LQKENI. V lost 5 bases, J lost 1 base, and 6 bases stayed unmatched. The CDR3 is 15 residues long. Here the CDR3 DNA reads TGTGCCAGCTCATCTCGGACAGGGGCTTCCTACGAGCAGTACTTC. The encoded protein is CASSSRTGASYEQYF.

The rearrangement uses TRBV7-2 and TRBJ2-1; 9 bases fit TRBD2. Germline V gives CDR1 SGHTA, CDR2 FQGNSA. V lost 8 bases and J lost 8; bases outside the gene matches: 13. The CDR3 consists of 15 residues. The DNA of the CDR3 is TGTGCCAGCTTCCGGCGGGGGGGCTACTCCGATGAGCAGTTCTTC. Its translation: CASFRRGGYSDEQFF.

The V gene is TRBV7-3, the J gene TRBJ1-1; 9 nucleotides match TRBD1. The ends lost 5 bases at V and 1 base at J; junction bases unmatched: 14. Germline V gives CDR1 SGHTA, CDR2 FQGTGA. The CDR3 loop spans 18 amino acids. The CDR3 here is CASSPRPGTGNRNTEAFF. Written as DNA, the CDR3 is TGTGCCAGCAGCCCGCGTCCCGGGACAGGGAACCGGAACACTGAAGCTTTCTTT.

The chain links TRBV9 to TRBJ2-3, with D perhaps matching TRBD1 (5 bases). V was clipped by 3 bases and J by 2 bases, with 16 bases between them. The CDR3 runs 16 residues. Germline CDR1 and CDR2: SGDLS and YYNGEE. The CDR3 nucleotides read TGTGCCAGCAGCGCTCCGCTTCAGGGTCCCACAGATACGCAGTATTTT. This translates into CASSAPLQGPTDTQYF.

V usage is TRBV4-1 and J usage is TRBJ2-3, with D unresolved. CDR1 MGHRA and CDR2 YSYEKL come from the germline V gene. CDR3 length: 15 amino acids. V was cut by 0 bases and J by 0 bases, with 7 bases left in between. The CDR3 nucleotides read TGCGCCAGCAGCCAAGATCTAAAGAGCACAGATACGCAGTATTTT. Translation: CASSQDLKSTDTQYF.

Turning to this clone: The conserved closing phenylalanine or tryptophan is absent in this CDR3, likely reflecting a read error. The CDR3: CASSQRHREFYEQYS. The CDR3 DNA reads TGTGCCAGCAGCCAGCGACACAGGGAGTTCTACGAGCAGTACTCC. The chain couples TRBV4-2 to TRBJ2-7; D perhaps matches TRBD1 (6 bases). Germline lookup yields CDR1 LGHNA and CDR2 YNFKEQ. V dropped 3 bases and J dropped 3 bases, with 15 bases sitting between them. The CDR3 runs 15 residues.

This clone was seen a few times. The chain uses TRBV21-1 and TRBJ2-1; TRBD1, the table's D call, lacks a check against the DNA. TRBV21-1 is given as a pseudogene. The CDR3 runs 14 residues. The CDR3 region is CASPPQGGMNEQFF. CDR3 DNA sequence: TGTGCCAGCCCTCCGCAGGGGGGTATGAATGAGCAGTTCTTC.

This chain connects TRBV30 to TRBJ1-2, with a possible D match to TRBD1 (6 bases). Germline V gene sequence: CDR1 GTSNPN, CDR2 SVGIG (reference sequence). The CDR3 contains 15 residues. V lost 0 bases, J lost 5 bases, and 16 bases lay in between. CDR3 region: CAWSVQPGQGYGYTF. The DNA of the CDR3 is TGTGCCTGGAGTGTACAGCCCGGTCAGGGGTATGGCTACACCTTC.